This T cell receptor beta chain was sequenced for a study of shared clonotypes between healthy human individuals. As for the study in general: CD4 naive and memory got three plates each, CD8 naive two, CD8 memory one. Study observations and caveats: Larger estimated richness was generally recorded for naive subsets relative to memory subsets. Large depth notwithstanding, sorted-subset sequencing proved incomplete by rarefaction.

From germline, CDR1 is SEHNR and CDR2 FQNEAQ (reference sequence). This CDR3 is built from 13 residues. V shed 7 bases and J shed 0 bases, with 9 bases lying between them. Repertoires were generated with immunoSEQ multiplex PCR, while TCRdb's copy carries only in-frame clones and drops some. The data show under 1,100,000 clones, with roughly 70% seen just once and about 1.5% held by the top ten. There are a few counts of this clone. Its antigen is not known. The gene calls are TRBV7-9 and TRBJ1-1, with D perhaps TRBD1 (5 bases). The origin of this receptor is a man in his late teens or twenties in good health. The sequenced sample consisted of memory CD4+ T cells sorted from blood. Subset specified: CD45RA-negative fraction. CDR3 sequence (DNA): TGTGCCAGCACAGGGATGATGAACACTGAAGCTTTCTTT. Translated: CASTGMMNTEAFF.